This T cell receptor beta chain was sequenced during a study of blood T cell repertoires in COVID-19. Across the whole study: Collection of acute and convalescent COVID-19 samples took place in the United States, Italy and Spain. The analysed material was cDNA or gDNA that came from T cells, B-cell-depleted T cells, or PBMCs.

Here immunoSEQ multiplex PCR was the method, and the copy in TCRdb shows in-frame clones only, minus some. The sample records 75,000 to 100,000 clones, 87% being singletons. The CDR3 covers 14 residues. V lost 4 bases, J lost 5 bases, and 8 bases stayed unmatched. Per germline, CDR1 SGHRS and CDR2 YFSETQ. The sequence was collected from a human donor in a cohort sampled during active COVID-19. The sequencing sample was made of peripheral blood. The chain employs TRBV5-1 and TRBJ1-1; 7 nucleotides match TRBD1. In DNA form, the CDR3 reads TGCGCCAGCAGCCCCCGGACAGGCAGGACTGAAGCTTTCTTT. It yields the protein CASSPRTGRTEAFF.